This T cell receptor beta chain was found in a study of T cell responses to AZD1222 COVID-19 vaccine. Study-wide points: Once two AZD1222 doses were given, Spike-specific TCR breadth and depth went up. Samples come after the peak T cell response, not at day 14.

Clones were sequenced by immunoSEQ multiplex PCR, and TCRdb holds only the in-frame ones, with some missing. The table lists some 130,000 clones, around 90% of them singletons. Germline lookup yields CDR1 MDHEN and CDR2 SYDVKM. This CDR3 comprises 14 residues. V was pared by 5 bases and J by 4 bases, with 6 bases of the junction left unmatched. A note on this clone: What it binds is not known.

This specimen was peripheral blood, taken on day 0 of AZD1222 vaccination. V usage is TRBV28 and J usage is TRBJ2-5; 8 bases agree with TRBD1. The sequence came from an adult in good health. CDR3 sequence: CASSLTGERETQYF. The CDR3 bases are TGTGCCAGCAGTCTGACAGGGGAGAGAGAGACCCAGTACTTC.